This record covers a single T cell receptor beta chain. Its target is unknown. The sample comes from a study of T cells after yellow fever vaccination. About the study: The authors prepared low-cell-number fractions using SMART-Seq v4 Ultra Low Input.

Template-switching 5'RACE yielded the TCR cDNA; a universal primer site and UMIs were added in the process. Each CDR3 protein gets one entry after TCRdb re-called the 5' RACE reads with MiXCR. The data show over 300,000 distinct CDR3 sequences, with around 6.8% seen just once and roughly a sixth held by the top ten. General study results and limits: Post-booster samples contained most primary-vaccination clones (approximately 96% CD4, approximately 88% CD8).

V lost 5 bases, J lost 5 bases, and 15 bases lay in between. The V gene's germline CDR1 is LNHDA and CDR2 SQIVND (reference sequence). This CDR3 has 14 amino acids. V is TRBV19 and J is TRBJ2-5; D possibly corresponds to TRBD1 (6 bases). This clonotype was obtained from a man between 18 and 35 years old who received the YFV17D yellow fever vaccine. Sample: PBMCs, taken about 49 days after the first yellow fever vaccination. CDR3 amino acids: CASSPGQMKETQYF. The CDR3 DNA sequence: TGTGCCAGTAGTCCGGGACAAATGAAGGAGACCCAGTACTTC.